What follows is one TCR beta chain and its context. Antigen unknown. The data were produced by immunoSEQ multiplex PCR, yet TCRdb's version contains in-frame clones alone and is incomplete. In the table there are some 80,000 clones, roughly 92% of which are singletons. V lost 4 bases, J lost 9 bases, and 1 base lay in between. The germline V gene encodes CDR1 SQVTM and CDR2 ANQGSEA. The CDR3 sequence is 8 residues long. The data derive from a study of OX40 agonist ivuxolimab in advanced cancers. Turning to the study itself: Of the participants, around 39% had some prior anti-PD-1, anti-PD-L1 or anti-CTLA-4 therapy, which was allowed.

General study findings and limits: Doses of 0.1 to 3.0 mg/kg were accompanied by clonal expansion of CD4+ and CD8+ blood T cells by week 6.

The sequencing used CD4+ or CD8+ T cells sorted from blood, collected in a trial of the OX40 agonist ivuxolimab. The J gene is TRBJ2-1, the V gene TRBV29-1, with unresolved D. This TCR derives from an adult with an advanced solid tumor such as melanoma, head and neck, liver or kidney cancer. CDR3 in amino acids: CSVGEQFF. For the CDR3, the DNA is TGCAGCGTTGGTGAGCAGTTCTTC.